This T cell receptor (beta chain) was captured by sequencing in a study of CD8 T cells in Susac syndrome. A note on this clonotype: What it recognizes is unknown.

Study-wide findings and caveats: The authors acknowledged that the study's TCR sequencing and HLA analysis involved relatively few individuals.

Sequencing targeted TCR beta in blood CD8+ and CD4+ T cells. FACS enriched CD8+ TEMRA cells, while bulk CD8+ and CD4+ were negatively isolated. After extraction with the RNeasy kit, roughly 0.45 to 1 ug of the RNA was reverse transcribed using random hexamers. By means of immunoSEQ multiplex PCR, TCR beta CDR3 spanning 54 Vbeta and 13 Jbeta underwent amplification. TCRdb reprocessed the immunoSEQ multiplex PCR reads via MiXCR and lists one record per CDR3 protein. The table includes about 120,000 distinct CDR3 sequences, roughly 94% detected once. The V and J ends lost 8 bases and 4 bases respectively, with 11 bases between them. Germline V gene sequence: CDR1 MGHDK, CDR2 SYGVNS. The CDR3 runs to 12 residues.

The sequenced material came from CD4+ T cells from PBMCs. This TCR was recovered from a human donor with multiple sclerosis. This rearrangement joins TRBV25-1 to TRBJ1-2, with a weak D call TRBD1 (5 bases). The CDR3 sequence: CASRGEVYGYTF. In DNA, the CDR3 is TGTGCCAGCCGGGGGGAAGTCTATGGCTACACCTTC.